This T cell receptor beta chain was sequenced in a study of T cell responses to AZD1222 COVID-19 vaccine. Per germline, CDR1 MGHRA and CDR2 YSYEKL. After removal of 1 base from V and 3 bases from J, the junction contained 5 bases not matched to a gene. This CDR3 has 15 residues. Using immunoSEQ multiplex PCR, the repertoire was profiled, and TCRdb retains in-frame clones only, with some absent. The table records more than 85,000 clones, roughly 83% of them present only once. This clone showed up just a few times. V is TRBV4-1 and J is TRBJ2-7; TRBD2 matches 8 bases. Sequencing used peripheral blood, obtained 28 days after the second AZD1222 dose. The sequence was obtained from an adult who received the AZD1222 COVID-19 vaccine. The CDR3 region has the DNA TGCGCCAGCAGCCAAGTGGGCGGGGGGAACTACGAGCAGTACTTC. Protein: CASSQVGGGNYEQYF.